The 8 T cell receptor beta chains given below trace back to one sample, sequenced in a study of blood T cell repertoires in COVID-19 (TCRdb year 2020). Library preparation employed the immunoSEQ multiplex PCR assay. The source is immuneACCESS, and TCRdb retained only in-frame sequences with V and J called. Part of the clones is not carried over; for the studies checked, unresolved V genes explain less than half of this, and the remainder is unexplained. The sample table contains almost 400,000 clones; only one count was recorded for around 89% of them. The biggest ten clones account for around 0.91% of the sample. The sequenced sample was PBMCs or T cells enriched from blood (not recorded which). All receptors derive from a young woman with acute COVID-19.

This chain joins TRBV20-1 and TRBJ2-7, with 8 bases identical to TRBD1. V gave up 3 bases and J gave up 1 base; unmatched junction bases: 5. This CDR3 contains 14 residues. In germline, CDR1 is DFQATT, CDR2 SNEGSKA (reference sequence). CDR3 DNA: TGCAGTGCTAGTGCCAGACAGGGGTCCTACGAGCAGTACTTC. Translating it yields CSASARQGSYEQYF.

The chain combines TRBV29-1 with TRBJ1-2, with D unresolved. Between the trimmed V and J ends, which lost 7 bases and 8 bases, there was a span of 20 bases. The length of the CDR3 is 13 residues. CDR1 is SQVTM, CDR2 ANQGSEA, per germline. For the CDR3, the DNA is TGCAGCGCCATAACACGGGGTGGTGCGGGCTACACCTTC. It translates to CSAITRGGAGYTF.

This chain uses TRBV7-3 with TRBJ1-4; 8 bases agree with TRBD1. Germline V lookup: CDR1 SGHTA, CDR2 FQGTGA. The CDR3 sequence is 15 residues long. V trimming: 5 bases; J trimming: 7 bases; junction bases outside the gene matches: 9. The CDR3 bases are TGTGCCAGCAGCGCCGGACAGGGTTCGGGTGAAAAACTGTTTTTT. Protein sequence: CASSAGQGSGEKLFF. The whole variable domain, remainder taken from reference TRBV7-3 and TRBJ1-4, is GAGVSQTPSNKVTEKGKYVELRCDPISGHTALYWYRQSLGQGPEFLIYFQGTGAADDSGLPNDRFFAVRPEGSVSTLKIQRTERGDSAVYLCASSAGQGSGEKLFFGSGTQLSVL.

The chain combines TRBV4-1 with TRBJ2-3; D not resolved. The ends were cut back, 3 bases at V and 7 bases at J, with 11 bases in the middle. Germline assignment: CDR1 MGHRA and CDR2 YSYEKL. The CDR3 spans 13 residues. The DNA of the CDR3 is TGCGCCAGCAGCCAGGGTCTCAGGAATACGCAGTATTTT. It yields the protein CASSQGLRNTQYF.

The chain recombines TRBV19 with TRBJ2-3; the D gene is possibly TRBD2 (7 bases). V was shortened by 7 bases and J by 6 bases, with 17 bases between the two germline ends. Germline V gene data show CDR1 as LNHDA and CDR2 as SQIVND (reference sequence). The CDR3 is made up of 14 amino acids. Here the CDR3 reads CASMARGPRDTQYF. CDR3 nucleotides: TGTGCCAGTATGGCGCGGGGGCCCCGGGATACGCAGTATTTT.

V is TRBV2 and J is TRBJ2-5; D is undetermined. V lost 7 bases and J lost 3, with 9 bases in between. The CDR3 has 12 amino acids. Germline loops: CDR1 SNHLY, CDR2 FYNNEI. The CDR3 region is CASNKLEETQYF. Written as DNA, the CDR3 is TGTGCCAGCAATAAGCTAGAAGAGACCCAGTACTTC.

The chain has TRBV6-5 and TRBJ1-2, with D perhaps TRBD1 (6 bases). Per germline, CDR1 MNHEY and CDR2 SVGAGI. This CDR3 region has 13 residues. The V and J ends lost 2 bases and 6 bases respectively, with 10 bases between them. CDR3 DNA: TGTGCCAGCAGTTACCGGACAGAAGATGGCTACACCTTC. Its translation: CASSYRTEDGYTF.

The chain carries TRBV18 and TRBJ2-7; D may be TRBD1 (6 bases). The V end lost 3 bases, the J end lost 6 bases, and 21 bases lay between the germline ends. The CDR3 is made up of 16 amino acids. Per the germline V gene, CDR1 is KGHSH and CDR2 is LQKENI. For the CDR3, the DNA is TGTGCCAGCTCACCGGGTCCCGGCAGGGGTGGAGGCGAGCAGTACTTC. Translated, it gives CASSPGPGRGGGEQYF.